One sample yielded the 22 T cell receptor beta chains listed below, sequenced in a study of blood T cell repertoires in COVID-19. Assay: immunoSEQ multiplex PCR; the TCRdb copy retains only in-frame clones and omits some. The profile shows over 350,000 clones, approximately 93% of them singletons. The sample was PBMCs or T cells enriched from blood (not recorded which). The origin of the receptors is a woman aged 35 to 49 who had been exposed to COVID-19.

The chain combines TRBV6-5 with TRBJ2-7; TRBD1 agrees at 9 bases. V gave up 6 bases and J gave up 6 bases; unmatched junction bases: 12. There are 15 residues in the CDR3. Germline CDR1 is MNHEY and CDR2 is SVGAGI. The CDR3 spells CASRTPGTGLREQYF. In DNA, the CDR3 is TGTGCCAGCAGGACTCCCGGGACAGGGCTTCGCGAGCAGTACTTC.

The chain carries TRBV4-2 and TRBJ2-2; no clear D. In germline, CDR1 is LGHNA, CDR2 YNFKEQ. V was cut by 0 bases and J by 5 bases, with 10 bases left in between. CDR3 length: 15 amino acids. CDR3 loop: CASSQDPFRTGELFF. CDR3 sequence (DNA): TGTGCCAGCAGCCAAGACCCTTTCCGGACCGGGGAGCTGTTTTTT.

The chain has TRBV30 and TRBJ1-5; 8 bases fit TRBD1. After removal of 3 bases from V and 3 bases from J, the junction contained 16 bases not matched to a gene. Germline values: CDR1 GTSNPN, CDR2 SVGIG (reference sequence). This CDR3 region has 18 residues. CDR3 residues: CAWRGTDFGQGFNQPQHF. The DNA of the CDR3 is TGTGCCTGGAGAGGGACTGACTTTGGACAGGGCTTCAATCAGCCCCAGCATTTT. The full variable domain, completed using reference TRBV30 and TRBJ1-5, is SQTIHQWPATLVQPVGSPLSLECTVEGTSNPNLYWYRQAAGRGLQLLFYSVGIGQISSEVPQNLSASRPQDRQFILSSKKLLLSDSGFYLCAWRGTDFGQGFNQPQHFGDGTRLSIL.

The chain employs TRBV5-1 and TRBJ1-4; D is unresolved. Germline V gives CDR1 SGHRS, CDR2 YFSETQ. V was cut by 0 bases and J by 3 bases, with 6 bases left in between. The length of the CDR3 is 14 residues. Here the CDR3 reads CASSLGGANEKLFF. Written as DNA, the CDR3 is TGCGCCAGCAGCTTGGGGGGAGCTAATGAAAAACTGTTTTTT.

The rearrangement links TRBV2 to TRBJ1-4, with D possibly TRBD1 on 6 matching bases. Germline V lookup: CDR1 SNHLY, CDR2 FYNNEI. This CDR3 has 14 residues. V was pared by 6 bases and J by 8 bases, with 16 bases between. CDR3 sequence (DNA): TGTGCCAGCAGCGCACAGGGAAGAGGCGAAAAACTGTTTTTT. Protein product: CASSAQGRGEKLFF.

The CDR3 loop is CASSTPTSGGRYNEQFF. The CDR3 coding sequence is TGTGCCAGTAGTACCCCGACTAGCGGGGGGAGGTACAATGAGCAGTTCTTC. This chain joins TRBV19 and TRBJ2-1; 13 positions match TRBD2. V gave up 4 bases and J gave up 4 bases; unmatched junction bases: 7. This CDR3 is built from 17 residues. The V gene's germline CDR1 is LNHDA and CDR2 SQIVND (reference sequence).

The chain carries TRBV13 and TRBJ1-2; no clear D. V was trimmed by 1 base and J by 4 bases, leaving 7 bases between them. Per germline, CDR1 PRHDT and CDR2 FYEKMQ (reference sequence). The CDR3 sequence is 13 residues long. Here the CDR3 reads CASSLARGYGYTF. The CDR3 region has the DNA TGTGCCAGCAGCTTAGCTCGGGGCTATGGCTACACCTTC.

This clone was seen a few times. This rearrangement joins TRBV25-1 to TRBJ1-2; 9 bases fit TRBD1. Germline V gene lookup returns CDR1 MGHDK and CDR2 SYGVNS. With 5 bases clipped from V and 4 bases from J, the junction kept 11 bases outside the gene matches. This CDR3 contains 16 residues. The CDR3 sequence is CASSPGQGSQLYGYTF. CDR3 in DNA: TGTGCCAGCAGTCCGGGACAGGGCTCTCAACTCTATGGCTACACCTTC.

This sequence joins TRBV24-1 and TRBJ1-4; TRBD1 might be the D (5 bases). This CDR3 is built from 14 residues. Germline V gene lookup returns CDR1 KGHDR and CDR2 SFDVKD. V lost 4 bases and J lost 3, with 8 bases in between. The CDR3 nucleotides are TGTGCCACCAGTGAAGGGGTACCTAATGAAAAACTGTTTTTT. Translated, it gives CATSEGVPNEKLFF.

The CDR3 bases are TGTGCCAGCAGCTTAGATACTAGAGAGCAGTACTTC. This encodes CASSLDTREQYF. The chain links TRBV11-3 to TRBJ2-7; possibly TRBD2 for D (5 bases). There are 12 residues in the CDR3. V was shortened by 0 bases and J by 7 bases, with 7 bases between the two germline ends. CDR1 is SGHNT and CDR2 is YENEEA in the germline V gene.

This chain joins TRBV7-8 and TRBJ1-1; no firm D call. The CDR3 totals 14 residues. V lost 5 bases to trimming and J lost 1 base, with 11 bases between them. Germline CDR1 SGHVS, CDR2 FQNEAQ. DNA of the CDR3: TGTGCCAGCAGCGCGAGGGTGGAGAACACTGAAGCTTTCTTT. Encoded protein: CASSARVENTEAFF.

The rearrangement links TRBV15 to TRBJ2-7, with D possibly matching TRBD2 (5 bases). The CDR3 extends over 18 amino acids. Germline assignment: CDR1 LNHNV and CDR2 YYDKDF (reference sequence). V shed 2 bases and J shed 2 bases, with 22 bases lying between them. CDR3 sequence (DNA): TGTGCCACCAGCAGAATTGGGAGCTCGGACCCCCCTACCTACGAGCAGTACTTC. Its translation is CATSRIGSSDPPTYEQYF.

CDR3 sequence (DNA): TGTGCCAGCAGCCAGTCCAGGGGGATCGGTGAGCAGTTCTTC. Its translation: CASSQSRGIGEQFF. V is TRBV14 and J is TRBJ2-1; 7 bases line up with TRBD1. J lost 9 bases, V lost 3 bases, and 8 bases had no gene match. There are 14 residues in the CDR3. Germline CDR1 and CDR2: SGHDN and FVKESK.

This chain connects TRBV4-3 to TRBJ2-1; D possibly corresponds to TRBD1 (6 bases). The CDR3 contains 15 residues. V lost 0 bases to trimming and J lost 5 bases, with 11 bases between them. The V gene's germline CDR1 is LGHNA and CDR2 YSLEER. Here the CDR3 DNA reads TGCGCCAGCAGCCAAGATTCTAACAGGGACAATGAGCAGTTCTTC. Protein: CASSQDSNRDNEQFF.

This clone was seen ten or more times. The chain links TRBV19 to TRBJ2-1; possible D gene TRBD1, 6 bases. CDR3 length: 12 residues. The germline V gene has CDR1 LNHDA and CDR2 SQIVND (reference sequence). The V end lost 5 bases, the J end lost 12 bases, and 14 bases lay between the germline ends. The CDR3 DNA sequence: TGTGCCAGTAGTTCCCTCGGGACAAGGCAGTTCTTC. Residues: CASSSLGTRQFF. Together with reference TRBV19 and TRBJ2-1, the CDR3 gives the full variable domain: DGGITQSPKYLFRKEGQNVTLSCEQNLNHDAMYWYRQDPGQGLRLIYYSQIVNDFQKGDIAEGYSVSREKKESFPLTVTSAQKNPTAFYLCASSSLGTRQFFGPGTRLTVL.

This clone was picked up one time. The V and J genes are TRBV3-1 (or the pseudogene TRBV3-2) and TRBJ2-3; D gene uncertain. V was cut by 4 bases and J by 1 base, with 15 bases left in between. The CDR3 length is 16 residues. Per the germline V gene, CDR1 is LGHDT and CDR2 is YNNKEL (reference sequence). CDR3 sequence reads: CASSPSVPRGTDTQYF. CDR3 DNA: TGTGCCAGCAGCCCCAGCGTCCCGAGAGGCACAGATACGCAGTATTTT.

The gene calls are TRBV7-2 and TRBJ1-6; no definite D call. Germline V gives CDR1 SGHTA, CDR2 FQGNSA. Trimming left V 3 bases short and J 0 bases short, with 6 bases between. This CDR3 is built from 15 residues. CDR3 protein: CASSLAGSYNSPLHF. The CDR3 nucleotides read TGTGCCAGCAGCTTGGCGGGCTCCTATAATTCACCCCTCCACTTT. Variable domain in full (rest from reference TRBV7-2 and TRBJ1-6): GAGVSQSPSNKVTEKGKDVELRCDPISGHTALYWYRQSLGQGLEFLIYFQGNSAPDKSGLPSDRFSAERTGGSVSTLTIQRTQQEDSAVYLCASSLAGSYNSPLHFGNGTRLTVT.

This clone has more than one count but fewer than ten. V and J are TRBV9 and TRBJ2-1, with D possibly TRBD2 on 5 matching bases. CDR1 is SGDLS and CDR2 is YYNGEE in the germline V gene. The CDR3 consists of 15 residues. With 4 bases removed from V and 1 base from J, the gap between germline ends came to 12 bases. In DNA form, the CDR3 reads TGTGCCAGCAGCCTTAGCGTAGGGTCCTACAATGAGCAGTTCTTC. Its translation is CASSLSVGSYNEQFF.

On this clone: Additional DNA sequences in this sample encode the identical CDR3. This chain uses TRBV18 with TRBJ1-1; D not certain. Germline V gene sequence: CDR1 KGHSH, CDR2 LQKENI. CDR3 length: 14 amino acids. V lost 2 bases and J lost 0, with 7 bases in between. The CDR3 reads CASSPSQMNTEAFF. DNA for the CDR3: TGTGCCAGCTCACCATCTCAGATGAACACTGAAGCTTTCTTT.

The V and J genes are TRBV7-9 and TRBJ1-2; 12 bases fit TRBD1. CDR3 length equals 17 residues. In germline, CDR1 is SEHNR, CDR2 FQNEAQ (reference sequence). The ends lost 5 bases at V and 8 bases at J; junction bases unmatched: 15. CDR3: CASSLVPGTGGQWGYTF. For the CDR3, the DNA is TGTGCCAGCAGCCTAGTACCCGGGACAGGGGGCCAATGGGGCTACACCTTC.

The CDR3 DNA reads as TGTGCCAGCAGTGGTTGGGACAGGGGGTTAGGCTACACCTTC. Amino acid sequence: CASSGWDRGLGYTF. The rearrangement links TRBV2 to TRBJ1-2; 11 nucleotides agree with TRBD1. The CDR3 is 14 residues long. From germline, CDR1 is SNHLY and CDR2 FYNNEI. Trimming cost V 4 bases and J 8 bases; bases outside gene matches: 6.

The chain recombines TRBV7-9 with TRBJ2-1; 11 positions match TRBD1. Germline V gene sequence: CDR1 SEHNR, CDR2 FQNEAQ (reference sequence). J gave up 8 bases and V 2 bases, and 11 bases lay outside the gene matches. The CDR3 extends over 17 amino acids. In nucleotides, the CDR3 is TGTGCCAGCAGCTTAAGGACGGCGGGACAGGGGGACGATGAGCAGTTCTTC. This encodes CASSLRTAGQGDDEQFF.